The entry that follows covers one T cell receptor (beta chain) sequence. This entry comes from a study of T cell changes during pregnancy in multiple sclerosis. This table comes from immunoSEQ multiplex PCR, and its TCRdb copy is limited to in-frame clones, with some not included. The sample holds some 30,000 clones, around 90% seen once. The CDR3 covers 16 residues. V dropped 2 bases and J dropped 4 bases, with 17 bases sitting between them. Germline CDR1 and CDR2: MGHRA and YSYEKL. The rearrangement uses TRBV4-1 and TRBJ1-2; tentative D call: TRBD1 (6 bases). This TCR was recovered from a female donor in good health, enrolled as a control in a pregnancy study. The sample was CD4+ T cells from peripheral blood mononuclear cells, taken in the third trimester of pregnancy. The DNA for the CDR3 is TGCGCCAGCAGCCAACCCCCCCGGGGGGCCGGCTATGGCTACACCTTC. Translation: CASSQPPRGAGYGYTF.